The rows below give T cell receptor beta chains drawn from one sample of a study of blood T cell repertoires in COVID-19. Method: immunoSEQ multiplex PCR; TCRdb's copy keeps in-frame clones and lacks some. The profile shows about 300,000 clones, under 90% of them singletons. Sequencing used peripheral blood. These receptors all come from a woman in her 30s with COVID-19, enrolled during active disease. The CDR3 runs from the conserved cysteine through the conserved F or W. The D gene is left open where the match is weak. Clone sizes are given selectively: once, few, many, or a class where the clone is expanded.

V gene	J gene	D gene	clone size	CDR3 protein
TRBV2	TRBJ2-3	NA	few	CASSLFTDTQYF
TRBV2	TRBJ1-3	NA	NA	CASREARGAENTIYF
TRBV6-1	TRBJ1-1	NA	NA	CASSEYRRGTEAFF
TRBV7-9	TRBJ1-4	NA	NA	CASSWDTAVLEKLFF
TRBV6-6	TRBJ2-7	TRBD2	NA	CASSSPGRGYEQYF
TRBV9	TRBJ2-7	NA	few	CASSVQGNSYEQYF
TRBV5-1	TRBJ2-1	NA	NA	CASSLLNEQFF
TRBV2	TRBJ1-5	TRBD1	NA	CASSNQGERQPQHF
TRBV4-1	TRBJ1-4	NA	NA	CASSRTVNEKLFF
TRBV4-1	TRBJ1-2	TRBD1	NA	CASSLGQGSDGYTF
TRBV3-1/TRBV3-2	TRBJ2-2	TRBD2	NA	CASSAGDVTGELFF
TRBV27	TRBJ1-4	NA	NA	CASSLSGLVIEKLFF
TRBV9	TRBJ2-7	NA	NA	CASSPDAGRAYEQYF
TRBV5-1	TRBJ1-2	NA	NA	CASSTSDRLTSYTF
TRBV19	TRBJ2-3	NA	NA	CASSIVLGGDTQYF
TRBV15	TRBJ2-1	NA	NA	CATSRVQRSYNEQFF
TRBV7-2	TRBJ1-5	TRBD1	NA	CAVAEQGNQPQHF
TRBV6-2/TRBV6-3	TRBJ2-1	NA	NA	CASSRNNEQFF
TRBV6-4	TRBJ1-1	NA	few	CASSRDLNTEAFF
TRBV5-1	TRBJ2-7	NA	NA	CASSIDRSYEQYF
TRBV5-1	TRBJ1-4	NA	NA	CASSETVFNEKLFF
TRBV5-1	TRBJ2-3	TRBD2	NA	CASSLAASGGLRTDTQYF
TRBV6-6	TRBJ2-3	TRBD1	NA	CASKSDRGHTDTQYF
TRBV30	TRBJ1-5	NA	once	CAWSAGRNQPQHF
TRBV5-4	TRBJ1-2	NA	NA	CASSYPTGTYGYTF
TRBV19	TRBJ1-4	NA	NA	CAASGVATNEKLFF
TRBV27	TRBJ1-2	NA	NA	CASSLGRGGRYGYTF
TRBV5-5	TRBJ2-3	NA	once	CASSPRAGPRTDTQYF
TRBV6-6	TRBJ1-1	NA	NA	CASNHRENTEAFF
TRBV18	TRBJ1-2	TRBD1	NA	CASSPEAAGGNYGYTF
TRBV5-1	TRBJ2-4	NA	NA	CASSIEPRDIQYF
TRBV5-1	TRBJ2-3	TRBD1	NA	CASSLGGLADTQYF
TRBV6-5	TRBJ1-2	NA	NA	CASRITGSSYGYTF